This T cell receptor beta chain was recorded in a study of T cell changes during pregnancy in multiple sclerosis. The CDR3 covers 14 residues. J lost 4 bases, V lost 3 bases, and 6 bases had no gene match. From germline, CDR1 is SQVTM and CDR2 ANQGSEA. TCRdb keeps only in-frame clones here, not all; method: immunoSEQ multiplex PCR. The sample lists some 80,000 clones, about 91% seen once, with more than 1.4% in the top ten. The sequencing used peripheral blood, collected before pregnancy. The rearrangement joins TRBV29-1 to TRBJ2-5; TRBD1 matches 9 bases. This clonotype was obtained from a female donor with multiple sclerosis, enrolled in a pregnancy study. The CDR3 sequence: CSVDEDRGPETQYF. Written as DNA, the CDR3 is TGCAGCGTTGATGAGGACAGGGGACCAGAGACCCAGTACTTC.